Listed here are 29 T cell receptor beta chains from one sample, sequenced in a study of cytomegalovirus exposure and HLA in healthy donors (dated by TCRdb to the late 2010s). Library preparation used the immunoSEQ multiplex PCR assay. For the multiplex PCR, a mixture combining 60 forward primers for TCR Vbeta segments and 13 reverse primers for TCR Jbeta segments was used. This immuneACCESS table, as held by TCRdb, lists in-frame sequences with V and J called but not all clones. Of the missing ones, under half trace to an unresolved V gene in checked studies; the others have no known cause. This sample is represented by approximately 240,000 clones; approximately 90% of them were singletons. Roughly 1% of the sample belongs to the ten largest clones. The sequenced sample consisted of PBMCs. Source of these receptors: a woman younger than 30 in good health and CMV-seronegative.

The chain couples TRBV9 to TRBJ1-6; D unresolved. Germline-derived CDR1 and CDR2 are SGDLS and YYNGEE. The V gene lost 4 bases and the J gene lost 12 bases, with 14 bases spanning the gap. The CDR3 is 13 residues long. The CDR3: CASSKAGKGPLHF. The CDR3 nucleotides read TGTGCCAGCAGCAAAGCGGGGAAGGGACCCCTCCACTTT.

In regard to this clone: In the same sample, other DNA sequences code for this CDR3. V and J are TRBV4-3 and TRBJ1-3; the D is unclear. The CDR3 extends over 16 amino acids. The V end lost 1 base, the J end lost 0 bases, and 10 bases lay between the germline ends. CDR1 is LGHNA and CDR2 is YSLEER in the germline V gene. As DNA, the CDR3 is TGCGCCAGCAGCCAAGTTGCTGGGAGCTCTGGAAACACCATATATTTT. It is translated as CASSQVAGSSGNTIYF.

This clone was seen only a few times. This chain joins TRBV5-1 and TRBJ2-5; TRBD1 agrees at 7 bases. The ends lost 4 bases at V and 4 bases at J; junction bases unmatched: 7. The germline gives CDR1 SGHRS, CDR2 YFSETQ. The CDR3 extends over 14 amino acids. CDR3 sequence reads: CASSLQGHGETQYF. DNA for the CDR3: TGCGCCAGCAGCCTACAGGGGCATGGAGAGACCCAGTACTTC.

The chain joins TRBV4-3 to TRBJ2-1; the D gene is possibly TRBD2 (6 bases). The CDR3 length is 16 residues. Germline assignment: CDR1 LGHNA and CDR2 YSLEER. Trimming shortened V by 3 bases and J by 4 bases, and 16 bases separated the two germline ends. The CDR3: CASSQDSLAKYNEQFF. In DNA form, the CDR3 reads TGCGCCAGCAGCCAGGACTCGCTAGCGAAATACAATGAGCAGTTCTTC.

This chain joins TRBV15 and TRBJ1-2, with D tentatively TRBD1 (6 bases). In germline, CDR1 is LNHNV, CDR2 YYDKDF (reference sequence). The ends were cut back, 0 bases at V and 0 bases at J, with 11 bases in the middle. The CDR3 runs to 16 residues. The CDR3 DNA reads as TGTGCCACCAGCAGAGATCGGACAGCAGCTAACTATGGCTACACCTTC. Translation gives CATSRDRTAANYGYTF.

This chain joins TRBV5-4 and TRBJ2-7, with TRBD2 identical over 7 bases. The V and J ends lost 4 bases and 4 bases, in that order; junction bases with no gene match: 8. The CDR3 is 14 residues long. Germline V CDR1 and CDR2: SGHNT, YYREEE (reference sequence). The CDR3 sequence: CASSKTSGMYEQYF. CDR3 nucleotides: TGTGCCAGCAGCAAAACGAGCGGGATGTACGAGCAGTACTTC.

The chain carries TRBV11-2 and TRBJ2-1, with D unclear. Germline V gene lookup returns CDR1 SGHAT and CDR2 FQNNGV. V lost 4 bases to trimming and J lost 5 bases, with 6 bases between them. This CDR3 has 12 amino acids. CDR3 loop: CASSSQDNEQFF. CDR3 DNA: TGTGCCAGCAGCTCGCAGGACAATGAGCAGTTCTTC.

V gene TRBV4-3 combines with J gene TRBJ1-2; TRBD1 might be the D (5 bases). Trimming took off 1 base at V and 8 bases at J, with 20 bases between the two ends. The CDR3 consists of 16 residues. Per germline, CDR1 LGHNA and CDR2 YSLEER. This chain's CDR3 is CASSQVTGVRGGGYTF. CDR3 coding DNA: TGCGCCAGCAGCCAAGTTACGGGGGTTCGCGGAGGAGGCTACACCTTC.

The chain joins TRBV15 to TRBJ1-4; D not certain. V was trimmed by 0 bases and J by 7 bases, leaving 15 bases between them. Germline loops: CDR1 LNHNV, CDR2 YYDKDF (reference sequence). The CDR3 is made up of 16 amino acids. The CDR3 DNA reads as TGTGCCACCAGCAGAGATCGCGGCTTGTCGGGTGAAAAACTGTTTTTT. Its translation is CATSRDRGLSGEKLFF.

This chain links TRBV18 with TRBJ1-2; possible D gene TRBD1, 5 bases. The CDR3 consists of 13 residues. CDR1 KGHSH and CDR2 LQKENI come from the germline V gene. Trimming removed 5 bases at V and 2 bases at J, with 9 bases between. CDR3 DNA sequence: TGTGCCAGCTCAGTGGACACCAACTATGGCTACACCTTC. This gives the protein CASSVDTNYGYTF.

This clone occurred a few times. The chain carries TRBV9 and TRBJ2-7, with TRBD2 matching over 8 bases. The germline CDR1 and CDR2 sequences are SGDLS and YYNGEE. This CDR3 is built from 15 residues. J gave up 2 bases and V 0 bases, and 4 bases lay outside the gene matches. The CDR3 coding sequence is TGTGCCAGCAGCGTAGCGGGGGGGGGCCCCTACGAGCAGTACTTC. It translates to CASSVAGGGPYEQYF.

A single count supports this clone. The chain combines TRBV5-1 with TRBJ2-1, with 8 bases fitting TRBD2. The germline V gene has CDR1 SGHRS and CDR2 YFSETQ. The CDR3 contains 17 residues. With 1 base clipped from V and 5 bases from J, the junction kept 11 bases outside the gene matches. The CDR3 sequence is CASSLLSGERGNNEQFF. DNA of the CDR3: TGCGCCAGCAGCTTGTTGTCGGGTGAGCGGGGGAACAATGAGCAGTTCTTC.

The chain has TRBV6-6 and TRBJ1-5; D is unclear. The germline gives CDR1 MNHNY, CDR2 SVGAGI (reference sequence). Trimming left V 0 bases short and J 4 bases short, with 7 bases between. The CDR3 totals 14 residues. CDR3 nucleotides: TGTGCCAGCAGTTACTCAGGGAGGAATCAGCCCCAGCATTTT. It translates to CASSYSGRNQPQHF.

The chain joins TRBV19 to TRBJ2-3; D could derive from TRBD1 or TRBD2 (5 bases each). V shed 5 bases and J shed 3 bases, with 15 bases lying between them. Germline values: CDR1 LNHDA, CDR2 SQIVND (reference sequence). This CDR3 is built from 15 residues. As DNA, the CDR3 is TGTGCCAGTAGTGTAGGGAGAAAGGGGACAGATACGCAGTATTTT. Translating it yields CASSVGRKGTDTQYF. Together with reference TRBV19 and TRBJ2-3, the CDR3 gives the full variable domain: DGGITQSPKYLFRKEGQNVTLSCEQNLNHDAMYWYRQDPGQGLRLIYYSQIVNDFQKGDIAEGYSVSREKKESFPLTVTSAQKNPTAFYLCASSVGRKGTDTQYFGPGTRLTVL.

This chain connects TRBV7-2 to TRBJ2-3; TRBD2 might be the D (5 bases). The germline CDR1 and CDR2 sequences are SGHTA and FQGNSA. The V end was cut by 4 bases, the J end by 4 bases, with 9 bases between. The CDR3 runs to 13 residues. Here the CDR3 reads CASSSGRADTQYF. The CDR3 bases are TGTGCCAGCAGCTCCGGGCGGGCAGATACGCAGTATTTT.

V is TRBV7-9 and J is TRBJ1-2; tentatively, D is TRBD1 (5 bases). The CDR3 spans 15 residues. CDR1 and CDR2 (germline): SEHNR, FQNEAQ (reference sequence). V was trimmed by 5 bases and J by 4 bases, leaving 17 bases between them. CDR3 sequence: CASSPGGITVYGYTF. CDR3 sequence (DNA): TGTGCCAGCAGCCCGGGGGGGATAACCGTCTATGGCTACACCTTC.

This clone showed up just once. The chain combines TRBV5-1 with TRBJ2-4; 8 bases fit TRBD1. CDR1 is SGHRS and CDR2 is YFSETQ in the germline V gene. The CDR3 has 15 residues. With 4 bases clipped from V and 2 bases from J, the junction kept 5 bases outside the gene matches. In DNA form, the CDR3 reads TGCGCCAGCAGCATCGGGACAGGTACCAAAAACATTCAGTACTTC. Protein product: CASSIGTGTKNIQYF.

This clone is a singleton in its sample. V usage is TRBV18 and J usage is TRBJ2-7; TRBD1 matches at 9 bases. The length of the CDR3 is 15 residues. The V gene's germline CDR1 is KGHSH and CDR2 LQKENI. V gave up 2 bases and J gave up 2 bases; unmatched junction bases: 4. CDR3 protein: CASSPRDREPYEQYF. The CDR3 region has the DNA TGTGCCAGCTCACCAAGGGACAGGGAGCCCTACGAGCAGTACTTC.

The chain carries TRBV11-3 and TRBJ1-1; 7 bases fit TRBD1. The CDR3 totals 15 residues. In germline, CDR1 is SGHNT, CDR2 YENEEA. The trim removed 5 bases at V and 4 bases at J, leaving 10 bases unmatched. The CDR3 sequence is CASSPNLRQGTEAFF. The CDR3 nucleotides read TGTGCCAGCAGCCCAAACCTTAGACAGGGCACTGAAGCTTTCTTT.

This clone has only one observation. The genes are TRBV7-7 and TRBJ2-5; D is uncertain. Per the germline V gene, CDR1 is SSHAT and CDR2 is FNYEAQ (reference sequence). V shed 2 bases and J shed 1 base, with 8 bases lying between them. CDR3 size: 14 residues. The CDR3 loop is CASSLLNSQETQYF. The CDR3 DNA reads as TGTGCCAGCAGCTTATTAAACAGCCAAGAGACCCAGTACTTC.

J is TRBJ1-2 and V is TRBV27; D is possibly TRBD1 (6 bases). The ends were cut back, 7 bases at V and 3 bases at J, with 15 bases in the middle. CDR1 and CDR2 from the germline V gene are MNHEY and SMNVEV (reference sequence). The CDR3 is 14 residues long. CDR3 protein: CASKAGARDYGYTF. The CDR3 nucleotides read TGTGCCAGCAAAGCGGGGGCTCGAGACTATGGCTACACCTTC.

The chain links TRBV4-2 to TRBJ2-3, with 7 positions matching TRBD2. There are 15 residues in the CDR3. The germline CDR1 and CDR2 sequences are LGHNA and YNFKEQ. The J segment lost 4 bases and the V segment lost 0 bases, leaving 4 bases of the junction unmatched. In nucleotides, the CDR3 is TGTGCCAGCAGCCAAGAAGCTAGCGGCGCAGATACGCAGTATTTT. It translates to CASSQEASGADTQYF.

This clone came up a few times. The chain couples TRBV27 to TRBJ1-2; 8 bases map to TRBD1. Germline-derived CDR1 and CDR2 are MNHEY and SMNVEV (reference sequence). V dropped 6 bases and J dropped 2; count of bases not matched to a gene: 5. This CDR3 has 14 residues. The CDR3 protein is CASRSRDRNYGYTF. The CDR3 nucleotides read TGTGCCAGCAGGTCCCGGGACAGGAACTATGGCTACACCTTC.

The rearrangement joins TRBV18 to TRBJ1-2; a weak D match, TRBD1 (6 bases). Germline CDR1 reads KGHSH; CDR2 reads LQKENI. V lost 7 bases, J lost 2 bases, and 11 bases lay in between. This CDR3 has 13 amino acids. The CDR3 nucleotides are TGTGCCAGCTACCAAACAGGGAACTATGGCTACACCTTC. This gives the protein CASYQTGNYGYTF. Looking up the rest from reference TRBV18 and TRBJ1-2 gives the full variable domain: NAGVMQNPRHLVRRRGQEARLRCSPMKGHSHVYWYRQLPEEGLKFMVYLQKENIIDESGMPKERFSAEFPKEGPSILRIQQVVRGDSAAYFCASYQTGNYGYTFGSGTRLTVV.

The chain is built from TRBV29-1 and TRBJ2-7; TRBD1 aligns across 7 bases. Germline V lookup: CDR1 SQVTM, CDR2 ANQGSEA. With V trimmed by 6 bases and J by 6 bases, 5 bases remained unmatched. The CDR3 spans 11 residues. CDR3: CSVGSGGEQYF. CDR3 nucleotide sequence: TGCAGCGTCGGGTCAGGGGGCGAGCAGTACTTC.

V is TRBV4-3 and J is TRBJ2-7; D is possibly TRBD1 (5 bases). Per germline, CDR1 LGHNA and CDR2 YSLEER. V was trimmed by 0 bases and J by 2 bases, leaving 11 bases between them. There are 15 residues in the CDR3. CDR3 nucleotides: TGCGCCAGCAGCCAAGATGGACATGTAGCCTACGAGCAGTACTTC. Translated: CASSQDGHVAYEQYF.

The genes are TRBV29-1 and TRBJ1-1; 7 bases fit TRBD1. This CDR3 has 12 amino acids. V shed 3 bases and J 3 bases; nucleotides not matched to a gene: 1. CDR1 and CDR2 (germline): SQVTM, ANQGSEA. The CDR3 region has the DNA TGCAGCGTTGACAGGGGGTACACTGAAGCTTTCTTT. Its translation: CSVDRGYTEAFF.

The chain carries TRBV9 and TRBJ2-2; D perhaps matches TRBD1 (7 bases). This CDR3 region has 13 residues. The V end was cut by 6 bases, the J end by 7 bases, with 13 bases between. Germline V CDR1 and CDR2: SGDLS, YYNGEE. CDR3 DNA sequence: TGTGCCAGCAACCGACAGGGACTCGGGGAGCTGTTTTTT. This sequence encodes CASNRQGLGELFF.

V is TRBV11-2 and J is TRBJ1-1; D is undetermined. The CDR3 is made up of 13 amino acids. Germline values: CDR1 SGHAT, CDR2 FQNNGV. V lost 5 bases to trimming and J lost 2 bases, with 9 bases between them. The CDR3 spells CASSLSVNTEAFF. For the CDR3, the DNA is TGTGCCAGCAGCCTAAGTGTAAACACTGAAGCTTTCTTT.